Reported below is one TCR beta chain. Participants reported their clinical history, and cohort assignment relied on those reports. This entry comes from a study of blood T cell repertoires in COVID-19. The protocol was immunoSEQ multiplex PCR, while the TCRdb copy is restricted to in-frame clones and leaves out a portion. The profile covers around 160,000 clones, with around 89% appearing a single time and 1.2% taken by the ten largest. Germline-derived CDR1 and CDR2 are LNHDA and SQIVND (reference sequence). V shed 5 bases, J shed 7 bases, and the junction held 7 bases outside the gene matches. This CDR3 spans 14 amino acids.

The chain joins TRBV19 to TRBJ2-1; 8 bases line up with TRBD1. The sequenced sample was PBMCs or T cells enriched from blood (not recorded which). This clonotype was sampled from a woman in her 30s with acute COVID-19. Written as DNA, the CDR3 is TGTGCCAGTAGTCCCTGGACAGGGAGAAATGAGCAGTTCTTC. As protein: CASSPWTGRNEQFF.